These T cell receptor beta chains were read from a single sample in a study of response to subunit inactivated influenza vaccine. TCRdb re-analysed the RT-PCR reads in MiXCR, keeping a single row per CDR3 protein. The profile shows some 160,000 distinct CDR3 sequences, approximately 11% of them singletons. The sample consisted of non-naive T cells sorted from PBMCs, taken roughly 45 days after vaccination. The source is a man aged 50-60 years who received an inactivated influenza vaccine. CDR3s leave out the opening cysteine and the closing phenylalanine or tryptophan. Fields, in order: J gene, V gene, CDR3 protein.

J gene: TRBJ2-1
V gene: TRBV3-1
CDR3 protein: ASSPYPSISGTSGSLLNEQF

J gene: TRBJ2-5
V gene: TRBV28
CDR3 protein: ASSLATTPETQY

J gene: TRBJ2-1
V gene: TRBV20-1
CDR3 protein: SVISANGGEQF

J gene: TRBJ2-3
V gene: TRBV7-9
CDR3 protein: ASSPSLGSTDTQY

J gene: TRBJ1-1
V gene: TRBV5-6
CDR3 protein: ASNDRGKTEAF

J gene: TRBJ2-3
V gene: TRBV5-6
CDR3 protein: ASTSRGGDTQY

J gene: TRBJ2-3
V gene: TRBV20-1
CDR3 protein: SARDGGRSTDTQY

J gene: TRBJ2-1
V gene: TRBV20-1
CDR3 protein: SAQGLAGGSKYNEQF

J gene: TRBJ1-2
V gene: TRBV4-3
CDR3 protein: ASSLDRGDIYGYT

J gene: TRBJ2-2
V gene: TRBV7-2
CDR3 protein: ASSLMLAGGPGELF

J gene: TRBJ2-5
V gene: TRBV6-5
CDR3 protein: ASSRVGGGAQY

J gene: TRBJ1-5
V gene: TRBV12-3/TRBV12-4
CDR3 protein: ASSIRRGSQPQH

J gene: TRBJ2-1
V gene: TRBV6-2/TRBV6-3
CDR3 protein: ASSSNSGRAFYNEQF

J gene: TRBJ2-1
V gene: TRBV4-1
CDR3 protein: ASSQDVQYKDEQF

J gene: TRBJ2-2
V gene: TRBV6-2/TRBV6-3
CDR3 protein: ASTSGLTTGELF

J gene: TRBJ1-1
V gene: TRBV11-3
CDR3 protein: ASSIPPVVEAF

J gene: TRBJ2-1
V gene: TRBV11-2
CDR3 protein: ASSRGGGPNEQF

J gene: TRBJ2-7
V gene: TRBV18
CDR3 protein: ASSPLKGYEQY

J gene: TRBJ2-6
V gene: TRBV12-3/TRBV12-4
CDR3 protein: ASSEGAGANVLT

J gene: TRBJ1-4
V gene: TRBV4-3
CDR3 protein: ASSQVTGGRGSEKLF

J gene: TRBJ2-5
V gene: TRBV20-1
CDR3 protein: SANRDRKGQETQY

J gene: TRBJ1-3
V gene: TRBV7-9
CDR3 protein: ASSLTGQHNSGNTIY

J gene: TRBJ1-2
V gene: TRBV5-1
CDR3 protein: ASSLVPTESTPYGYT

J gene: TRBJ2-5
V gene: TRBV7-8
CDR3 protein: ASSLLGREETQY

J gene: TRBJ1-4
V gene: TRBV7-9
CDR3 protein: ASSLVLATGEKLF

J gene: TRBJ1-6
V gene: TRBV12-3/TRBV12-4
CDR3 protein: ASSRELGNSPLH

J gene: TRBJ1-6
V gene: TRBV7-9
CDR3 protein: ASSMGGGNSPLH

J gene: TRBJ2-7
V gene: TRBV27
CDR3 protein: ASSPGRHYEQY

J gene: TRBJ2-7
V gene: TRBV20-1
CDR3 protein: SGGQGRNEQY

J gene: TRBJ1-6
V gene: TRBV7-2
CDR3 protein: ASSSSWTGNNSPLH

J gene: TRBJ2-5
V gene: TRBV5-1
CDR3 protein: ASSPGLAGGQETQY

J gene: TRBJ1-1
V gene: TRBV28
CDR3 protein: ASSSSGCVPNTEAF

J gene: TRBJ2-5
V gene: TRBV4-3
CDR3 protein: ASSPDLGETQY

J gene: TRBJ2-1
V gene: TRBV20-1
CDR3 protein: SARDLRPYNEQF

J gene: TRBJ1-1
V gene: TRBV2
CDR3 protein: ASTPDRNTEAF

J gene: TRBJ2-2
V gene: TRBV4-2
CDR3 protein: ASSQTDRGQNTGELF

J gene: TRBJ2-5
V gene: TRBV15
CDR3 protein: ATSREAGRETQY

J gene: TRBJ1-4
V gene: TRBV19
CDR3 protein: ASSANRNEKLF

J gene: TRBJ1-6
V gene: TRBV6-5
CDR3 protein: ASSYTGDDNSPLH

J gene: TRBJ1-2
V gene: TRBV27
CDR3 protein: ASSLRPGTTWYGYT

J gene: TRBJ1-2
V gene: TRBV13
CDR3 protein: ASSLKAGLSGYT

J gene: TRBJ2-5
V gene: TRBV20-1
CDR3 protein: SADISGRAETQY